These T cell receptor beta chains were read from a single sample in a study of OX40 agonist ivuxolimab in advanced cancers. Produced via immunoSEQ multiplex PCR; TCRdb's table is partial and in-frame only. Of around 38,000 clones in the sample, over 80% were seen once. The sample in question was CD4+ or CD8+ T cells sorted from blood, obtained in a trial of the OX40 agonist ivuxolimab. The receptors were gathered from an adult with an advanced solid tumor such as melanoma, head and neck, liver or kidney cancer. Both conserved end residues are part of each CDR3. The order of the fields is CDR3 length, V gene, D gene, J gene, clone size, CDR3 DNA, CDR3 protein. D genes are given only for firm matches. Where a row states a size, it is once, few, many or the class of an expanded clone; other rows omit it.

cdr3_length: 14; v_call: TRBV2; d_call: NA; j_call: TRBJ1-1; clone_size: NA; cdr3_nt: TGTGCCAGCAGGGGGGCAGAAGGTCAAGTTGAAGCTTTCTTT; cdr3_aa: CASRGAEGQVEAFF
cdr3_length: 13; v_call: TRBV27; d_call: NA; j_call: TRBJ2-5; clone_size: NA; cdr3_nt: TGTGCCAGCAGTTTTCAGGGAGTTGAGACCCAGTACTTC; cdr3_aa: CASSFQGVETQYF
cdr3_length: 13; v_call: TRBV28; d_call: NA; j_call: TRBJ1-2; clone_size: once; cdr3_nt: TGTGCCAGCAGTATAGGAAGTCGATATGGCTACACCTTC; cdr3_aa: CASSIGSRYGYTF
cdr3_length: 13; v_call: TRBV7-9; d_call: NA; j_call: TRBJ1-1; clone_size: NA; cdr3_nt: TGTGCCAGCAGCTTTACAGAGAACACTGAAGCTTTCTTT; cdr3_aa: CASSFTENTEAFF
cdr3_length: 14; v_call: TRBV4-1; d_call: NA; j_call: TRBJ2-3; clone_size: NA; cdr3_nt: TGCGCCAGCAGCCAAGATAAGACCTCAGATACGCAGTATTTT; cdr3_aa: CASSQDKTSDTQYF
cdr3_length: 13; v_call: TRBV7-8; d_call: NA; j_call: TRBJ1-1; clone_size: NA; cdr3_nt: TGTGCCAGCAGCTCGGCCGGTGTCTCTGAAGCTTTCTTT; cdr3_aa: CASSSAGVSEAFF
cdr3_length: 13; v_call: TRBV4-3; d_call: TRBD2; j_call: TRBJ2-5; clone_size: NA; cdr3_nt: TGCGCCAGCGCCCGGACTAGCGGCAAGACCCAGTACTTC; cdr3_aa: CASARTSGKTQYF
cdr3_length: 18; v_call: TRBV10-2; d_call: TRBD2; j_call: TRBJ2-1; clone_size: NA; cdr3_nt: TGCGCCAGCAGGCCCCCCGCCTTAGCGGGATCCCCCTACAATGAGCAGTTCTTC; cdr3_aa: CASRPPALAGSPYNEQFF
cdr3_length: 15; v_call: TRBV6-4; d_call: TRBD2; j_call: TRBJ2-3; clone_size: NA; cdr3_nt: TGTGCCAGCAGTAACTCGACTAGCGGCACAGATACGCAGTATTTT; cdr3_aa: CASSNSTSGTDTQYF
cdr3_length: 10; v_call: TRBV28; d_call: NA; j_call: TRBJ2-1; clone_size: NA; cdr3_nt: TGTGCCAGCAGTCGGGGGGAGCAGTTCTTC; cdr3_aa: CASSRGEQFF
cdr3_length: 15; v_call: TRBV6-6; d_call: NA; j_call: TRBJ1-6; clone_size: NA; cdr3_nt: TGTGCCAGCAGTATAACGACAGGTGGAGGTTCACCCCTCCACTTT; cdr3_aa: CASSITTGGGSPLHF
cdr3_length: 13; v_call: TRBV12-5; d_call: NA; j_call: TRBJ2-1; clone_size: NA; cdr3_nt: TGCGCTAGTGGTTTGGTACGAGGGTCTGAGCAGTTCTTC; cdr3_aa: CASGLVRGSEQFF
cdr3_length: 15; v_call: TRBV9; d_call: TRBD2; j_call: TRBJ2-1; clone_size: NA; cdr3_nt: TGTGCCACCTCCCGAGGGGGCGGGAGGGCCAATGAGCAGTTCTTC; cdr3_aa: CATSRGGGRANEQFF
cdr3_length: 15; v_call: TRBV5-5; d_call: NA; j_call: TRBJ2-2; clone_size: NA; cdr3_nt: TGTGCCAGCAGCCTAAGCTCTCCGGGGACCGGGGAGCTGTTTTTT; cdr3_aa: CASSLSSPGTGELFF
cdr3_length: 17; v_call: TRBV7-2; d_call: TRBD1; j_call: TRBJ1-5; clone_size: NA; cdr3_nt: TGTGCCAGCAGCTTAGTAAGGGGGCGATATAGCAATCAGCCCCAGCATTTT; cdr3_aa: CASSLVRGRYSNQPQHF
cdr3_length: 16; v_call: TRBV7-9; d_call: NA; j_call: TRBJ1-1; clone_size: NA; cdr3_nt: TGTGCCAGCAGCTTATCCTCAGGGTGGAGGTACACTGAAGCTTTCTTT; cdr3_aa: CASSLSSGWRYTEAFF
cdr3_length: 12; v_call: TRBV21-1; d_call: NA; j_call: TRBJ2-7; clone_size: NA; cdr3_nt: TGTGCCAGCAGCAAAGCCGGGAACGAGCAGTACTTC; cdr3_aa: CASSKAGNEQYF
cdr3_length: 15; v_call: TRBV4-1; d_call: NA; j_call: TRBJ1-1; clone_size: few; cdr3_nt: TGCGCCAGCAGCCAAGATTACAGGTCGAACACTGAAGCTTTCTTT; cdr3_aa: CASSQDYRSNTEAFF
cdr3_length: 13; v_call: TRBV28; d_call: NA; j_call: TRBJ2-4; clone_size: NA; cdr3_nt: TGTGCCAGCAGGGGGACGGAATCCGGCATTCAGTACTTC; cdr3_aa: CASRGTESGIQYF
cdr3_length: 15; v_call: TRBV9; d_call: TRBD2; j_call: TRBJ2-1; clone_size: NA; cdr3_nt: TGTGCCAGCAGCGCTCGGACTAGCGGGAGTGGGGAACAGTTCTTC; cdr3_aa: CASSARTSGSGEQFF
cdr3_length: 15; v_call: TRBV27; d_call: TRBD2; j_call: TRBJ2-1; clone_size: NA; cdr3_nt: TGTGCCAGCAGCCCCGGGGCGGGAGGGGGCAATGAGCAGTTCTTC; cdr3_aa: CASSPGAGGGNEQFF
cdr3_length: 15; v_call: TRBV27; d_call: NA; j_call: TRBJ1-2; clone_size: once; cdr3_nt: TGTGCCGGATGGCGAGGAGGCCCAGCTAACTATGGCTACACCTTC; cdr3_aa: CAGWRGGPANYGYTF
cdr3_length: 14; v_call: TRBV6-5; d_call: NA; j_call: TRBJ2-1; clone_size: NA; cdr3_nt: TGTGCCAGCAGTTCCCTGTTTGCCAGAGATGAGCAGTTCTTC; cdr3_aa: CASSSLFARDEQFF
cdr3_length: 18; v_call: TRBV5-1; d_call: TRBD2; j_call: TRBJ2-1; clone_size: NA; cdr3_nt: TGCGCCAGCAGCCCTAACCATCTAGCGGGAGGGGTCTACAATGAGCAGTTCTTC; cdr3_aa: CASSPNHLAGGVYNEQFF
cdr3_length: 15; v_call: TRBV27; d_call: TRBD2; j_call: TRBJ2-7; clone_size: once; cdr3_nt: TGTGCCAGCTGGCCCCTAAATAGCGGGATCTACGAGCAGTACTTC; cdr3_aa: CASWPLNSGIYEQYF
cdr3_length: 15; v_call: TRBV4-1; d_call: NA; j_call: TRBJ1-5; clone_size: NA; cdr3_nt: TGCGCCAGCAGCCAAGGGCCGGGGGCAGGTCAGCCCCAGCATTTT; cdr3_aa: CASSQGPGAGQPQHF